The rows below give T cell receptor beta chains drawn from one sample of a study of cytomegalovirus exposure and HLA in healthy donors. The data were produced by immunoSEQ multiplex PCR, yet TCRdb's version contains in-frame clones alone and is incomplete. This sample carries about 88,000 clones, with 5.5% going to the ten biggest clones. The sequencing input was PBMCs. Source of these receptors: a girl between 5 and 17 years old in good health and CMV-seropositive. Each CDR3 is given with its conserved first and last residue. Fields, in order: J gene, D gene, V gene, CDR3 protein. A D gene is named only where the DNA matches it firmly.

TRBJ1-2 NA TRBV4-3 CASSQDSRGLYGYTF
TRBJ2-5 NA TRBV5-5 CASSLAGGSYLYF
TRBJ1-2 NA TRBV6-5 CASSDTYGYTF
TRBJ2-1 TRBD2 TRBV7-8 CASSLATGTSVYNEQFF
TRBJ1-1 NA TRBV5-5 CASSLLRRVAFF
TRBJ1-1 TRBD1 TRBV6-5 CASSPRTGRDTEAFF
TRBJ1-5 NA TRBV6-6 CASSASTNMPQHF
TRBJ1-1 NA TRBV5-4 CASSRRQGTMNTEAFF
TRBJ1-2 NA TRBV10-3 CAISEGRGNYGYTF
TRBJ2-1 TRBD2 TRBV29-1 CSVEDVQLAGGLGNEQFF
TRBJ2-5 NA TRBV7-3 CASSRDMWEETQYF
TRBJ2-5 TRBD2 TRBV5-4 CASSPRLAWETQYF
TRBJ1-2 NA TRBV6-1 CASRGTHNYGYTF
TRBJ1-6 NA TRBV4-1 CASSQEPGRDNSPLHF
TRBJ2-3 NA TRBV5-4 CASTLKGGNTDTQYF
TRBJ2-4 NA TRBV23-1 CASSQSSGTKNIQYF
TRBJ2-2 TRBD2 TRBV5-6 CASSLVTSGLVTGELFF
TRBJ2-5 NA TRBV5-1 CASSLGARTQYQETQYF
TRBJ1-6 TRBD1 TRBV5-4 CASSRGQGGSPLHF
TRBJ2-1 NA TRBV29-1 CSVQGTEGVHEQFF
TRBJ2-5 TRBD1 TRBV18 CASSPGQEETQYF
TRBJ1-4 TRBD1 TRBV9 CASSVGQGNEKLFF
TRBJ1-5 NA TRBV19 CASSITPQVSNQPQHF